This T cell receptor beta chain was captured by sequencing in a study of blood T cell repertoires in COVID-19. Background on the study: The study drew acute and convalescent COVID-19 samples from the United States, Italy and Spain. Sample material is recorded as cDNA or gDNA derived from T cells, B-cell-depleted T cells, or PBMCs.

This clone was counted only a few times. In the study's own analysis: Reference gene primer amplification in the assay estimated nucleated cell counts. The table came from immunoSEQ multiplex PCR; TCRdb's copy has only in-frame clones and leaves some out. Clone size and the V and J calls come from that table; the DNA yielded D and trimming. This table holds fewer than 120,000 clones, just over 75% found once. This receptor was identified in a woman of 80 years or more with acute or convalescent COVID-19. Sequencing was performed on peripheral blood.

The CDR3 sequence is CSVGGKGGQVNYEQYF. The CDR3 coding sequence is TGCAGCGTCGGGGGGAAAGGGGGACAGGTAAACTACGAGCAGTACTTC. The chain joins TRBV29-1 to TRBJ2-7; possible D gene TRBD1, 8 bases. The CDR3 contains 16 residues. The germline gives CDR1 SQVTM, CDR2 ANQGSEA. V was shortened by 6 bases and J by 3 bases, with 24 bases between the two germline ends.